This T cell receptor beta chain was retrieved from a study of prognosis after radiotherapy for stage I lung cancer listed by TCRdb under 2021. For context, the study as a whole: Over 15 stage I NSCLC patients were enrolled in Nanjing, China, between 2018 and 2019. Stage I lung tumors that were newly diagnosed and primary were found in about 14 patients, while a handful of patients had oligometastatic NSCLC after surgical resection of the primary tumor. All patients were regarded as medically inoperable, because of comorbidities in 11 to 12 patients and refusal of surgery in more than 5 patients. The cohort included more than 10 men and about 6 women, with a median age of about 70 years and a range of about 50 to 84 years. Squamous cell carcinoma histology was identified in 6 to 8 patients, and adenocarcinoma histology was identified in about twelve patients. Using image-guided IMRT or VMAT, SBRT was delivered in 3 to 5 fractions at a biologically effective dose of at least 100 Gy. In every patient, SBRT was given without any concurrent therapy. After SBRT, distant metastases developed in about 20% of the 19 patients at a median of 7 months, while the remaining 15 patients had no significant progression. Peripheral blood TCR beta repertoires were profiled in stage I NSCLC patients before and after stereotactic body radiotherapy, and the repertoires were related to distant failure. The study sequenced around 40 blood samples from some 20 patients, one before and one after SBRT per patient. The research as a whole found: Differences in TRBV and TRBJ usage frequencies by metastasis status were reportedly observed in two V genes at baseline and in about 10 V and two J genes after SBRT. Post-SBRT Shannon entropy and its change from baseline were lower in patients who developed distant metastases; baseline Shannon entropy was not associated with metastases. None of the reported P values were adjusted for multiple comparisons. Limitations of the study included a small cohort and short follow-up, and the study findings need independent validation. After SBRT, the number of unique TCR clones decreased (median about 9,900 before versus fewer than 7,500 after; Wilcoxon paired P=0.011). Tumor specificity of expanded TCR clones was not determined.

The germline V gene specifies SGHTS as CDR1 and YDEGEE as CDR2. The CDR3 runs 11 amino acids, cysteine and phenylalanine included. The entry retains the CDR3 DNA only, 33 bases that are in frame from base 1. Two rounds of multiplex PCR on genomic DNA were used to amplify the TCR beta CDR3 region. In the first PCR round, primers specific to each TRBV and TRBJ gene were used, and the primer sequences were filed in Chinese patent CN105087789A. The second PCR round used universal primers. The Roche High Pure PCR Template Preparation Kit was used to extract genomic DNA from the frozen PBMCs. The libraries underwent paired-end sequencing with 151 bp reads on an Illumina HiSeq 3000. From the authors' description of their analysis: CutAdapt was used to remove raw reads lacking the multiplex PCR primer sequences. Using PEAR, the high-quality paired reads were merged into contigs. TRB V, D and J gene segments were assigned to each contig with MiXCR by alignment to reference sequences. CDR3 sequences were clustered by base quality and sequence similarity to remove sequencing errors. Shannon entropy normalized by the natural log of productive TCR sequence number was used as the measure of diversity. Clonality was computed as one minus the ratio of Shannon entropy to the natural log of the number of unique clonotypes. Progression-free survival cut-offs for repertoire metrics were chosen using the Youden index of ROC curves, with analyses run in R 3.5.3. TCRdb trimmed the raw reads at Q25, called clones with MiXCR and kept productive beta chains. CDR3 protein sequences are deduplicated, and each keeps its most common genes and DNA. TCRdb, not the original authors, processed these V and J calls. The table for this sample lists about 59,000 distinct CDR3 sequences; approximately 25% of them were counted only once. The top ten hold 6.5% to 8.5% of the sample.

To note about this clonotype: Its cognate antigen has yet to be identified. One end of the junction is discordant with germline, which a read error may explain.

All patients had node-negative disease on CT and PET/CT, and none had a history of other malignancies or had previously received chemotherapy or radiotherapy. At each of two time points, six milliliters of peripheral venous blood were collected into EDTA tubes. Ficoll-Paque Plus density-gradient centrifugation was used to isolate PBMCs. Samples were stored at -80°C immediately after collection until analysis. The sequenced sample was PBMCs, obtained before or after stereotactic body radiation therapy (not recorded which). The sequence is built from TRBV5-8 and TRBJ2-7; the D gene is not confidently resolved. The sequence derives from a donor aged 50 or older with non-small cell lung cancer. The DNA sequence is TGTGCCAGCAGCTTGAGTTACGAGCAGTGCTTC. This translates into CASSLSYEQCF.